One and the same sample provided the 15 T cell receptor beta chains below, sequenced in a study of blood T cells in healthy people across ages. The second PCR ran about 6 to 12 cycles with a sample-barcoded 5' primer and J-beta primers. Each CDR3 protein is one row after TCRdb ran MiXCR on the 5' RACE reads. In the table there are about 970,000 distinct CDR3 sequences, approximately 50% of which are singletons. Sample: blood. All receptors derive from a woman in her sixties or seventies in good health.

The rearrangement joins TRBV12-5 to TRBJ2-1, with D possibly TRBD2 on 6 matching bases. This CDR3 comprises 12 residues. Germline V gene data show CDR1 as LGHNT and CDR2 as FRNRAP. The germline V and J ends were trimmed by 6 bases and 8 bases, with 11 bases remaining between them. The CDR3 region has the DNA TGTGCTAGTGGACGGGAGTGGTATGAGCAGTTCTTC. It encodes CASGREWYEQFF.

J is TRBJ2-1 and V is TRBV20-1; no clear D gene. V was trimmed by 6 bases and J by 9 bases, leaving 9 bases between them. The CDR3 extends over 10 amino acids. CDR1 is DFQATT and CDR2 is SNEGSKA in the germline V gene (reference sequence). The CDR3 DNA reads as TGCAGTGCGGAGAGTGCTGAGCAGTTCTTC. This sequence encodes CSAESAEQFF.

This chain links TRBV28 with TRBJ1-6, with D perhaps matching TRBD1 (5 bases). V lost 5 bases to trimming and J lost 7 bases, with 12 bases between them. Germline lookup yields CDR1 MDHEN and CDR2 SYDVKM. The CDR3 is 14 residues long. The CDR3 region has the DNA TGTGCCAGCAGTCTAATGACAGCGAATTCACCCCTCCACTTT. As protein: CASSLMTANSPLHF.

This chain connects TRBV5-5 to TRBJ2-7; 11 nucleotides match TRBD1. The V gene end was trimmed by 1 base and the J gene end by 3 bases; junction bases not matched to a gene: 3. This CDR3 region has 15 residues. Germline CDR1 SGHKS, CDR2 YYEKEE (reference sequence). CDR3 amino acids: CASSLKGTGGYEQYF. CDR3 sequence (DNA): TGTGCCAGCAGCTTGAAGGGGACAGGGGGCTACGAGCAGTACTTC.

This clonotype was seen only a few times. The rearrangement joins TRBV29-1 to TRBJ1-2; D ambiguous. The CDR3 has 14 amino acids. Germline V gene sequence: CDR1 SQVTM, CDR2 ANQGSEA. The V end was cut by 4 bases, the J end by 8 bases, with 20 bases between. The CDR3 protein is CSVVRDMGIGGYTF. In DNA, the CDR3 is TGCAGCGTTGTCCGCGATATGGGGATAGGGGGCTACACCTTC. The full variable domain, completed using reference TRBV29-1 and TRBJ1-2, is SAVISQKPSRDICQRGTSLTIQCQVDSQVTMMFWYRQQPGQSLTLIATANQGSEATYESGFVIDKFPISRPNLTFSTLTVSNMSPEDSSIYLCSVVRDMGIGGYTFGSGTRLTVV.

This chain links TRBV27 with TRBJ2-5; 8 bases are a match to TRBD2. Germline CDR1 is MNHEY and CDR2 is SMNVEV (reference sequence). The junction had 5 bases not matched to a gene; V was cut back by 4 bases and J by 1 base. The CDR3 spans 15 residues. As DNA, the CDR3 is TGTGCCAGCAGTTCCCCCGGGGGGGCCCAAGAGACCCAGTACTTC. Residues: CASSSPGGAQETQYF.

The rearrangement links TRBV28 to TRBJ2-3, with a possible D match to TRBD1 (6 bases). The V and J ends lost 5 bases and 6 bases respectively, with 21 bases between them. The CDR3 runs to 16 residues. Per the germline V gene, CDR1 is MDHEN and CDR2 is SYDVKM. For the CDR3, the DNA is TGTGCCAGCAGTCAGGATCAAGCAGGGGTCAGGGATACGCAGTATTTT. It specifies CASSQDQAGVRDTQYF.

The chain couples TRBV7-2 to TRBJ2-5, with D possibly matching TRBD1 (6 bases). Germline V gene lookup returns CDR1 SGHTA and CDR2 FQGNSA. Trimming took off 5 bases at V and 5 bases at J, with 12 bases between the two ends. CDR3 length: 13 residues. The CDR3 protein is CASSPDRLETQYF. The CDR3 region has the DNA TGTGCCAGCAGCCCCGACAGGTTGGAGACCCAGTACTTC.

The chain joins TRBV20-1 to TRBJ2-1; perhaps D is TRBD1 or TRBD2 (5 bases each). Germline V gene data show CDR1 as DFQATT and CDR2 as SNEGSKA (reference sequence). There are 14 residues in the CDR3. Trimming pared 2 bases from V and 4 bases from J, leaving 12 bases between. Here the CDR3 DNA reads TGCAGTGCTAGATTCAGGGACCGTTACAATGAGCAGTTCTTC. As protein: CSARFRDRYNEQFF.

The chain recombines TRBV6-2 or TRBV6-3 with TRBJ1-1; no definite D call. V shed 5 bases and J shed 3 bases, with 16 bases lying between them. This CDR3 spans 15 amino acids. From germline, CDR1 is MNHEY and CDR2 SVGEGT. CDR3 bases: TGTGCCAGCAGTCCTATATGGGGAAGAGACACTGAAGCTTTCTTT. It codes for CASSPIWGRDTEAFF.

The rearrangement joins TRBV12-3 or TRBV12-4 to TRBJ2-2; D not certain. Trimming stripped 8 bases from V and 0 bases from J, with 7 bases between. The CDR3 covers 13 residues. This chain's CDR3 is CASGATNTGELFF. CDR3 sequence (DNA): TGTGCCAGCGGCGCGACGAACACCGGGGAGCTGTTTTTT.

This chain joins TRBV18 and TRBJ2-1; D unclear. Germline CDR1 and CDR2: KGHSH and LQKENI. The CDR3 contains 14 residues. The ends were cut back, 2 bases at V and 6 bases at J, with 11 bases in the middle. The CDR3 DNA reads TGTGCCAGCTCACCAACCTTAATGGCCAATGAGCAGTTCTTC. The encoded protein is CASSPTLMANEQFF.

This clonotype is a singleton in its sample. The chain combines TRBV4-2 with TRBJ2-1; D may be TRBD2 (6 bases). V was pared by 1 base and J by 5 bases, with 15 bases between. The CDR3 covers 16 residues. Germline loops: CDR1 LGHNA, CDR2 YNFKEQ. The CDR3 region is CASSQVRLVGDNEQFF. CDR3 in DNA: TGTGCCAGCAGCCAAGTCAGACTAGTGGGGGACAATGAGCAGTTCTTC.

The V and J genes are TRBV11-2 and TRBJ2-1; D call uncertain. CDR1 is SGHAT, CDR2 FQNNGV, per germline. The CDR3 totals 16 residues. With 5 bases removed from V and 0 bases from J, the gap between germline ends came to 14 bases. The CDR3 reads CASSPPLRGSYNEQFF. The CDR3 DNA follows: TGTGCCAGCAGCCCCCCTTTGCGAGGCTCCTACAATGAGCAGTTCTTC.

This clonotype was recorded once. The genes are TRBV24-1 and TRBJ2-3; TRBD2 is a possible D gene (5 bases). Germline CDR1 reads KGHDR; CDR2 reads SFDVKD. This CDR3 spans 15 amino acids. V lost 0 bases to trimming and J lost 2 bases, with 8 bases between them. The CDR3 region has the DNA TGTGCCACCAGTGATTTGCGGGGAGCCACAGATACGCAGTATTTT. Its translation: CATSDLRGATDTQYF.